Described below is a single TCR beta chain sequence and its context. The clone's antigen remains unknown. No per-base quality is available; no much larger clone lies one base away. This record belongs to a study of T cell changes during pregnancy in multiple sclerosis (dated by TCRdb to between 2018 and 2020). About the full investigation: The study looked at changes in the T cell repertoire across pregnancy in women with multiple sclerosis.

Library generation was performed with the immunoSEQ multiplex PCR assay. Drawn from immuneACCESS, this table holds only the in-frame rearrangements with V and J called that TCRdb kept. Clones are partly lost; checked studies trace under half to an unresolved V gene and leave the rest unexplained. In all, the sample holds about 45,000 clones, and approximately 90% of those were seen once. Of the sample, 0.52% is held by the ten largest clones. Counted from cysteine to phenylalanine, this CDR3 has 18 amino acids. CDR3 DNA is the only sequence kept; it has 54 bases, read in frame from the first base. Reading the germline V gene gives CDR1 MRHNA and CDR2 SNTAGT. Trimmed from V: 10 bases; trimmed from J: 1 base; junction bases lacking a gene match: 18.

Recombination connected TRBV6-4 to TRBJ1-4; TRBD1 aligns with 7 central bases. The receptor's source is a female donor with multiple sclerosis, enrolled in a pregnancy study. Sequencing used CD4+ T cells from peripheral blood mononuclear cells, obtained in the third trimester of pregnancy. Read as DNA, the sequence is TGTGCCACCTTTAAACGACAGGGTCCTGAGCAAACTAATGAAAAACTGTTTTTT. This is translated as CATFKRQGPEQTNEKLFF.